This TCR beta chain was sequenced for a study of identical twins (dated by TCRdb to the mid-2010s). Notes on the research overall: TCR alpha and beta repertoires from monozygotic twins, unrelated adults of various ages and cord blood were deep-sequenced to test whether fetal clonotypes persist. To rule out contamination, replicate twin experiments were performed at different times with different library preparation protocols. Here is what the overall study found, with its caveats: Fewer insertions were carried by abundant cord blood beta clonotypes; a weaker similar trend was observed in young adult naive repertoires, while no such trend was observed in memory repertoires. Invariant T cells such as MAIT and iNKT could partly confound zero-insertion analyses, though diverse VJ usage argued against this for most clonotypes. Conclusions relied on cross-sectional statistical analysis, since the same donors could not be followed over many years. The excess sharing between twins in beta out-of-frame sequences was weaker because fewer shared sequences reduced the signal-to-noise ratio. Compared with coincidental sharing between unrelated individuals, out-of-frame TCR alpha sequences shared between twins had an excess of sequences with low generation probability. Out-of-frame TCR alpha sharing in monozygotic twins was systematically underestimated by recombination models, whereas sharing between unrelated individuals was in agreement with the recombination models.

Every donor was a healthy Caucasian. The twin cohort consisted of three pairs of female monozygotic twins, all aged roughly 18 to 29 years. CD4+ and CD8+ T cell populations were isolated with positive isolation kits from Invitrogen. The method behind the library was 5' RACE. Sequenced on an Illumina HiSeq 2000. A universal primer binding site was added through template switching, and the final cDNA carried a unique molecular identifier so that TCR cDNA molecules could be counted accurately. Specific primers in the conserved constant-segment region were used to synthesize first-strand cDNA for TCR alpha and beta chains. Each cDNA library was double barcoded, with a SMART-Mk sample barcode plus Illumina barcodes, to control for contamination. TruSeq adapter sequences, together with Illumina sample barcodes, were added in two successive PCR steps. Sequencing of the TCR alpha and beta cDNA libraries was done on the Illumina HiSeq platform using custom primers. For the original study's pipeline: MiGEC was used to process raw reads and extract unique molecular identifiers, and MiXCR was used to find CDR3 positions. For each individual, recombination models were inferred using an EM algorithm with the repgenHMM and IGoR tools. The analysis of shared clonotypes was done with the tcR package in R, with sharing normalized by the product of cloneset sizes. To study raw recombination free of thymic and clonal selection effects, out-of-frame nonproductive sequences were analyzed. TCRdb reworked the public reads: Q25 trimming with fastp, MiXCR clone assembly, productive beta chains retained. Rows are unified per CDR3 protein, each entry keeping the most common DNA and genes. TCRdb, rather than the study authors, made the V and J calls. This sample holds about 250,000 distinct CDR3 sequences; about 8.3% were observed only once. Around 3% of the sample belongs to the ten largest clones.

CDR1 SNHLY and CDR2 FYNNEI are derived from the germline V gene. The germline ends are 15 bases apart after V is trimmed by 10 bases and J by 4 bases. The CDR3, from cysteine to phenylalanine, totals 13 residues. The read is trimmed to its CDR3 DNA, 39 bases read in frame from base 1. This clonotype has a count of ten or more. It lacks a known antigen. Base qualities are missing; no much larger clone stands one base away. The same sample was also studied in work on yellow fever vaccine responses in identical twins. Looking at the second paper: The authors reported that the T cell response to vaccination in identical twins appeared partly convergent and partly personalized. In identical twins, the study followed T cell clones that responded to the vaccine with precision.

Sequencing was performed on CD8+ T cells sorted from blood. The origin of this receptor is a woman under 30 in good health. Rearrangement joined TRBV2 to TRBJ2-3; possibly the D gene is TRBD2, per 6 matching bases. The CDR3 is CAIPGLVSDTQYF. The DNA sequence is given as TGTGCCATCCCGGGACTCGTCTCAGATACGCAGTATTTT. Supplemented by the reference TRBV2 and TRBJ2-3 proteins around the CDR3, the complete variable domain is EPEVTQTPSHQVTQMGQEVILRCVPISNHLYFYWYRQILGQKVEFLVSFYNNEISEKSEIFDDQFSVERPDGSNFTLKIRSTKLEDSAMYFCAIPGLVSDTQYFGPGTRLTVL.